The present T cell receptor beta chain was sequenced within a study of OX40 agonist ivuxolimab in advanced cancers. Background for the entire study: Ivuxolimab, which targeted the costimulatory receptor OX40 (CD134), was an agonistic, fully human IgG2 monoclonal antibody. Intravenous ivuxolimab was administered to patients every 2 weeks at six dose levels: 0.01, 0.1, 0.3, 1.5, 3 and 10 mg/kg. Of the roughly 54 patients in dose escalation, some 19 had hepatocellular carcinoma, some 15 had melanoma, 9 had renal cell carcinoma and 9 had head and neck cancer. In the dose-escalation cohort, 82.7% of patients were male, and the mean age was around 60 years, with a range of 23 to 79. Patients were allowed to have had prior anti-PD-1, anti-PD-L1 or anti-CTLA-4 therapy, and about 40% of the dose-escalation patients had been treated with checkpoint inhibitors. Partial responses were achieved by three dose-escalation patients, of whom one had hepatocellular carcinoma and two had cutaneous melanoma. The point of sequencing TCRbeta in the periphery was to test whether ivuxolimab changed TCR sequence diversity and drove clonal T-cell expansion. The monotherapy dose-escalation portion (N of about 50 patients) of the phase I ivuxolimab trial is reported in the paper. The research as a whole found: The antigen specificity of the clonally expanded peripheral T cells was not determined. Low levels of normalized T-cell clonal expansion were also shown by some nonresponding patients. In partial responders in the 0.1-3.0 mg/kg groups, normalized peripheral clonal expansion was found to be among the lowest, especially among CD8+ T cells. Clonal expansion of both CD4+ and CD8+ blood T cells was observed from baseline to week 6 at doses 0.1 to 3.0 mg/kg. After ivuxolimab, more expanded clones were found on average in CD8+ T cells than in CD4+ T cells.

Including the terminal cysteine and phenylalanine, the CDR3 comprises 13 residues. Of the read, only the CDR3 DNA is kept; its 39 bases are in frame from base 1. V lost 0 bases and J lost 1 base; the stretch between them is 5 bases long. Per the germline V gene, SGDLS is the CDR1 and YYNGEE is the CDR2. To note about this clone: The antigen this receptor binds is unknown. Qualities for individual bases were not recorded, and no much larger clone is one base off.

The trial excluded patients who had a history of autoimmune disease or who were on systemic immunosuppression. Peripheral blood for TCR sequencing was collected from all dose cohorts at baseline, on cycle 4 day 1, and on cycle 7 day 1. Samples came from an open-label, multicenter, first-in-human phase I dose-escalation trial of ivuxolimab. The trial enrolled adults with locally advanced or metastatic head and neck squamous cell, hepatocellular, melanoma or renal cell carcinoma. Before TCR sequencing, CD4+ and CD8+ T cells were separately sorted from peripheral blood. For sequencing of the TCRbeta CDR3 region, genomic DNA was extracted from the sorted cells. TCRbeta CDR3 regions were sequenced using the immunoSEQ Assay. As stored in TCRdb, this immuneACCESS dataset retains in-frame rearrangements with V and J assigned. A fraction of the clones does not appear; measured against another copy, unresolved V genes explain less than half of the discrepancy, and the remainder lacks a known reason. This sample comprises tens of thousands of clones, more than 80% of them detected only once. The leading ten clones occupy 14% of the sample.

In this chain, TRBV9 is recombined with TRBJ2-7, with the D gene not clear enough to name. This TCR was sampled from an adult with an advanced solid tumor such as melanoma, head and neck, liver or kidney cancer. This specimen consisted of CD4+ or CD8+ T cells sorted from blood, obtained in a trial of the OX40 agonist ivuxolimab. In nucleotide form, the sequence is TGTGCCAGCAGCGTAGGGGTATCCTACGAGCAGTACTTC. It translates to CASSVGVSYEQYF.